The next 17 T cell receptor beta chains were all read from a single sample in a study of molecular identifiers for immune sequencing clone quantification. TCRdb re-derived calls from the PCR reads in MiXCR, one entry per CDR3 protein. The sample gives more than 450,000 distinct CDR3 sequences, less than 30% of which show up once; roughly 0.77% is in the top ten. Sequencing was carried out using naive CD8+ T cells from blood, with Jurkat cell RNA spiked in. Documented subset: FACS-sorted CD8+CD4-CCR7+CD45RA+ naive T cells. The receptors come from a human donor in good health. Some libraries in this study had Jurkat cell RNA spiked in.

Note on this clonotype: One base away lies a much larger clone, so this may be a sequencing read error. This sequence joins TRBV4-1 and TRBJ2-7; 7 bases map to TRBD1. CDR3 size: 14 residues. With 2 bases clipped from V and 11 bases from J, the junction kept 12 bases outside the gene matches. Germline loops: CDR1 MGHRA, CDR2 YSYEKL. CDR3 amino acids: CASSQISPQGEKYF. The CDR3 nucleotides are TGCGCCAGCAGCCAAATTAGTCCGCAGGGGGAGAAGTACTTC.

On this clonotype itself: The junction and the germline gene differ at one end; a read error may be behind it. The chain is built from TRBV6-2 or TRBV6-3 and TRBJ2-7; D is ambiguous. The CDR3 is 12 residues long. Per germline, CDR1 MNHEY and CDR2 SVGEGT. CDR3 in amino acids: CASMKSSYGQYF. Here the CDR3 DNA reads TGTGCCAGCATGAAAAGCTCCTACGGGCAGTACTTC.

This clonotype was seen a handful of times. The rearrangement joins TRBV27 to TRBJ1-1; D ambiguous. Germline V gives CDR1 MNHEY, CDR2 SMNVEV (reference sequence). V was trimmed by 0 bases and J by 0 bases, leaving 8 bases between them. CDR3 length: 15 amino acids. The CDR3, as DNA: TGTGCCAGCAGTTTATCTGGTTGGATGAACACTGAAGCTTTCTTT. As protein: CASSLSGWMNTEAFF.

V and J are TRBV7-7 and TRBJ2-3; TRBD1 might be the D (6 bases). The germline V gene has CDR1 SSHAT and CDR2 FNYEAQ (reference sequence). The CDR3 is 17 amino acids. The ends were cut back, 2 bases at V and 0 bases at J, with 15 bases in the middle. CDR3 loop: CASSLTPDRSSTDTQYF. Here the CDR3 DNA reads TGTGCCAGCAGCTTAACCCCGGACAGATCGAGCACAGATACGCAGTATTTT.

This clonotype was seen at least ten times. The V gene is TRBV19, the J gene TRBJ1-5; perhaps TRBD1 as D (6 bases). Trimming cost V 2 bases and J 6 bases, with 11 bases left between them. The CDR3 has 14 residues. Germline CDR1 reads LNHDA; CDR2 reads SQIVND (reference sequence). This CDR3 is CASSIMGGSQPQHF. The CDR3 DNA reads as TGTGCCAGTAGTATAATGGGGGGCAGTCAGCCCCAGCATTTT.

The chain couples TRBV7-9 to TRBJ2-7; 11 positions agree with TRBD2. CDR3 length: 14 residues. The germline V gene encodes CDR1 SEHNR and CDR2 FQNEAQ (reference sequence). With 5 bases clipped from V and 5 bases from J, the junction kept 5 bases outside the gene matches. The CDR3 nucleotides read TGTGCCAGCAGCCAGACTAGCGGGGAGGACGAGCAGTACTTC. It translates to CASSQTSGEDEQYF. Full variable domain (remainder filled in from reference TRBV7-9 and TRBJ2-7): DTGVSQNPRHKITKRGQNVTFRCDPISEHNRLYWYRQTLGQGPEFLTYFQNEAQLEKSRLLSDRFSAERPKGSFSTLEIQRTEQGDSAMYLCASSQTSGEDEQYFGPGTRLTVT.

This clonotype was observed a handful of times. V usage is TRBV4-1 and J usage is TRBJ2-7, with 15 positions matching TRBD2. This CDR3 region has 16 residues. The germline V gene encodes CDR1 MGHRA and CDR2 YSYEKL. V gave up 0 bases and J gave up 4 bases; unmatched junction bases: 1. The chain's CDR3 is CASSQEGLAGGYEQYF. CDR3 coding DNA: TGCGCCAGCAGCCAAGAGGGACTAGCGGGAGGTTACGAGCAGTACTTC.

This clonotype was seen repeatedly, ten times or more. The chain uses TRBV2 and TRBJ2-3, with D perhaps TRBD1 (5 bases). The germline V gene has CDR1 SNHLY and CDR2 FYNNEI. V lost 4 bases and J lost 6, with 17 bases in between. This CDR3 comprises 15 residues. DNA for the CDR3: TGTGCCAGCAGTGGGGCAGGGCATTCTATTGATACGCAGTATTTT. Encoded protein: CASSGAGHSIDTQYF.

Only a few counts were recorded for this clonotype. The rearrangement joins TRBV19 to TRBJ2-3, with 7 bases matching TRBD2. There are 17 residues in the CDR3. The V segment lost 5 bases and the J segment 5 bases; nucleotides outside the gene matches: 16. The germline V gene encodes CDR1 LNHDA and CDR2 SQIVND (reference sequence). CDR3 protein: CASSLPSRGGPLDTQYF. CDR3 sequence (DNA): TGTGCCAGTAGTCTGCCCTCAAGGGGAGGGCCTTTAGATACGCAGTATTTT.

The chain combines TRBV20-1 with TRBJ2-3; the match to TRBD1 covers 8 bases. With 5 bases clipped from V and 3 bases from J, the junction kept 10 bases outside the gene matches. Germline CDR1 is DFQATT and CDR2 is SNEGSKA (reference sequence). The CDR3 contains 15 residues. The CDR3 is CSAPRGLVRTDTQYF. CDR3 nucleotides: TGCAGTGCTCCCAGGGGGCTAGTGCGAACAGATACGCAGTATTTT.

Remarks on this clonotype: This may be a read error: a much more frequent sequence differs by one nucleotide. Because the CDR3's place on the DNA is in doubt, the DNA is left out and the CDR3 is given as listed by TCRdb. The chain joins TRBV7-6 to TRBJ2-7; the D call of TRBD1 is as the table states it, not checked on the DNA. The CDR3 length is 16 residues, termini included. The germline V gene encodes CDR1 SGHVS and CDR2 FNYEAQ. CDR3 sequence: CASSLEVGQGSYERYF.

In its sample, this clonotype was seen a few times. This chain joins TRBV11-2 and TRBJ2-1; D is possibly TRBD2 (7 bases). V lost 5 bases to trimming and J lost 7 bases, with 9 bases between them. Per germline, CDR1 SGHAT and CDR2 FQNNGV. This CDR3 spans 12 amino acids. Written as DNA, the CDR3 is TGTGCCAGCAGCAAGGGGGGGAATGAGCAGTTCTTC. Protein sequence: CASSKGGNEQFF.

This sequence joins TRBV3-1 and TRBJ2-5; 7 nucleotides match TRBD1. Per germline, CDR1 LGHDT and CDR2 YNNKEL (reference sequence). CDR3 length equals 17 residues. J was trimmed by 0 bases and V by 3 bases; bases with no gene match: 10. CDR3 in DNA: TGTGCCAGCAGCCAGGATCACTGGGGACAGAACCAAGAGACCCAGTACTTC. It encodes CASSQDHWGQNQETQYF.

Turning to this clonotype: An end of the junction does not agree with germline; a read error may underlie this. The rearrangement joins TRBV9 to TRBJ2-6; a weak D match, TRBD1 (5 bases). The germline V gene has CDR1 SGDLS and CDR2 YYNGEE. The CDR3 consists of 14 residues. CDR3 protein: CASSPGSGANILTF. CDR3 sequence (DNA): TGTGCCAGCAGCCCAGGCTCTGGGGCCAACATCCTGACTTTC.

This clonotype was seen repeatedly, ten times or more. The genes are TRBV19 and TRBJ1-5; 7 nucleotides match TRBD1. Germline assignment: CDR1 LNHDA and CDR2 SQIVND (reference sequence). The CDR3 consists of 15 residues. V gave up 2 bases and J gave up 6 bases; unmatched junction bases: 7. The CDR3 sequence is CASSIWSGGGQPQHF. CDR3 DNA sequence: TGTGCCAGTAGTATATGGTCAGGGGGAGGTCAGCCCCAGCATTTT.

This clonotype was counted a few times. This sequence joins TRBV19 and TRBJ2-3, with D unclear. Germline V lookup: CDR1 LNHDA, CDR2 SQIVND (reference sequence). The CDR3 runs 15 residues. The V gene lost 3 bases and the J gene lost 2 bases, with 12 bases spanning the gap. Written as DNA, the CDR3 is TGTGCCAGTAGTATTATCCACAGAGACACAGATACGCAGTATTTT. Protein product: CASSIIHRDTDTQYF.

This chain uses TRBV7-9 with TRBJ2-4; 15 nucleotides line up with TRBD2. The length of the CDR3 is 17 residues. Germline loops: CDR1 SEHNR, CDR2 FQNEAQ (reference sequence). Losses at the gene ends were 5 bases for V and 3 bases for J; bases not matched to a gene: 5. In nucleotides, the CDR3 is TGTGCCAGCAGCCCCGGGACTAGCGGGGGGCACAAAAACATTCAGTACTTC. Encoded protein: CASSPGTSGGHKNIQYF.